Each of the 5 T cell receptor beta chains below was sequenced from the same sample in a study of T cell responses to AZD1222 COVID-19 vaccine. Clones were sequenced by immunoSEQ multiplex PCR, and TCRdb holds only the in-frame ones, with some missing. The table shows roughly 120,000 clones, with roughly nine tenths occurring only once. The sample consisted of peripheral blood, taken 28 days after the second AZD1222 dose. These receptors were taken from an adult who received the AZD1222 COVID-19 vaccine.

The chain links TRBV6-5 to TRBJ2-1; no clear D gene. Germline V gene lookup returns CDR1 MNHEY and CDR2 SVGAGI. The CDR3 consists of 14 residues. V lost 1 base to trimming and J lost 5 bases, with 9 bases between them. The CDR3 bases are TGTGCCAGCAGTTACTACGACCGAGACAATGAGCAGTTCTTC. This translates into CASSYYDRDNEQFF.

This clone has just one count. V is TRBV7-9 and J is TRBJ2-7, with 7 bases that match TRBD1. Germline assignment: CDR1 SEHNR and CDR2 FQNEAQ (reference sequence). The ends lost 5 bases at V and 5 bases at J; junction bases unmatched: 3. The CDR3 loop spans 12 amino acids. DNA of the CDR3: TGTGCCAGCAGCCCTACAGGGGACGAGCAGTACTTC. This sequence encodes CASSPTGDEQYF.

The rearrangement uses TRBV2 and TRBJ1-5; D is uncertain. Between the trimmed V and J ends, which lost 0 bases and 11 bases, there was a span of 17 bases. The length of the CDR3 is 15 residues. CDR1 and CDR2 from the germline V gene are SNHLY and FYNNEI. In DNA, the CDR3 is TGTGCCAGCAGTGAAGCGAGTCAAGAACTCGGGGCCCAGCATTTT. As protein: CASSEASQELGAQHF.

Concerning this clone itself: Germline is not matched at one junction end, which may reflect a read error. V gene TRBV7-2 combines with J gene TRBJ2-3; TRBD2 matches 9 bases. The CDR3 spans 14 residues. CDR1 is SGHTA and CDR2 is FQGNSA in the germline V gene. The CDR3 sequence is CASSLAGRTDTQYF. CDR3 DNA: TGTGCCAGCAGCCTAGCGGGACGCACAGATACGCAGTATTTT.

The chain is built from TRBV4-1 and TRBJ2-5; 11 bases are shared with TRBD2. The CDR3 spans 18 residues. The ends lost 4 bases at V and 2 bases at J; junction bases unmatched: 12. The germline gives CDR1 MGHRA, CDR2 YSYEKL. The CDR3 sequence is CASSPQRTSGYTQETQYF. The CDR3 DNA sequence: TGCGCCAGCAGCCCACAAAGGACTAGCGGGTATACACAAGAGACCCAGTACTTC.